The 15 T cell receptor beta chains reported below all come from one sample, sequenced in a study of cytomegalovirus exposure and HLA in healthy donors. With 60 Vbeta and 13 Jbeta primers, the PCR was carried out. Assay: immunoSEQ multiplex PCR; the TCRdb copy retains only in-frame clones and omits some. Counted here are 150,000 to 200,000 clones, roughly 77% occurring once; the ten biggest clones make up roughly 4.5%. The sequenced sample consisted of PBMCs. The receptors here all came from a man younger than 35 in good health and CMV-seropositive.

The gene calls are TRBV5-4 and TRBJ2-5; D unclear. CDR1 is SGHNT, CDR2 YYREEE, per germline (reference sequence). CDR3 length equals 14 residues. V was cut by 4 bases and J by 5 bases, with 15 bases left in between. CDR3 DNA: TGTGCCAGCAGCGGAACAGCCGGTAGGGAGACCCAGTACTTC. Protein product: CASSGTAGRETQYF.

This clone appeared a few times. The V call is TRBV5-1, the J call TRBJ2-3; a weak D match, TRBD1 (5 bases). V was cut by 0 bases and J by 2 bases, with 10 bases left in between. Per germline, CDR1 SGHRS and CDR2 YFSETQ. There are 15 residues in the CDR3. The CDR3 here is CASSLDRTTTDTQYF. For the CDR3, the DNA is TGCGCCAGCAGCTTGGACAGGACCACCACAGATACGCAGTATTTT.

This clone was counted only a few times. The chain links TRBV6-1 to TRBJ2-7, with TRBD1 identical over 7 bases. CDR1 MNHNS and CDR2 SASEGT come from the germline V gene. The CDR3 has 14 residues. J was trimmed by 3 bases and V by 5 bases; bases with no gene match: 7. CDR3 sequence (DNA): TGTGCCAGCAGTCAAATGACAGGGAGCTACGAGCAGTACGTC. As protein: CASSQMTGSYEQYV.

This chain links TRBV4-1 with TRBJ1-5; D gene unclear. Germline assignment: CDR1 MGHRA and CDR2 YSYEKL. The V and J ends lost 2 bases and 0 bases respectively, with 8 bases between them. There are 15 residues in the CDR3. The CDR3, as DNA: TGCGCCAGCAGCCAAAATCAGGTTAGCAATCAGCCCCAGCATTTT. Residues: CASSQNQVSNQPQHF.

In DNA form, the CDR3 reads TGTGCCAGCAGCCGCCACAAGCGGGGGAGCACAGATACGCAGTATTTT. It translates to CASSRHKRGSTDTQYF. This chain uses TRBV5-4 with TRBJ2-3, with 8 bases lining up with TRBD2. With V trimmed by 4 bases and J by 0 bases, 7 bases remained unmatched. Per the germline V gene, CDR1 is SGHNT and CDR2 is YYREEE (reference sequence). CDR3 length: 16 residues.

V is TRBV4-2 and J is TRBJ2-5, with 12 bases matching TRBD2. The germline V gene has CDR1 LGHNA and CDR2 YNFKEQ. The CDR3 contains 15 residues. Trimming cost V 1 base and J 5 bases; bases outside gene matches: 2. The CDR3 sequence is CASSQGLAGEETQYF. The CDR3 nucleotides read TGTGCCAGCAGCCAAGGACTAGCGGGGGAGGAGACCCAGTACTTC.

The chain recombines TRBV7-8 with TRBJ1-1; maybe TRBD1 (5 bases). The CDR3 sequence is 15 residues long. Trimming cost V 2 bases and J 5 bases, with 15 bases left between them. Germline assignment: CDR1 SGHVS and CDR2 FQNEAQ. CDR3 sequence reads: CASSLRLGRGTEAFF. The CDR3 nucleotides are TGTGCCAGCAGCTTAAGGCTAGGCCGGGGGACTGAAGCTTTCTTT.

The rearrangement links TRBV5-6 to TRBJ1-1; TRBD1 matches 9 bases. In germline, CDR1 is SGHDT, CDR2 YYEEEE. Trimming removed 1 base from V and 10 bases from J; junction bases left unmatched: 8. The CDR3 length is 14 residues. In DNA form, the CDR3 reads TGTGCCAGCAGCTTGTCACTATACAGGGGGCCAGCTTTCTTT. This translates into CASSLSLYRGPAFF.

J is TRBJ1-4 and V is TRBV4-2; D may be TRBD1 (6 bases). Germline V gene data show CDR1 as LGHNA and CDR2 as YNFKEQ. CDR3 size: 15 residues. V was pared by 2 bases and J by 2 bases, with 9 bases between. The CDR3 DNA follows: TGTGCCAGCAGCCAACGGGGGGCGACTAATGAAAAACTGTTTTTT. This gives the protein CASSQRGATNEKLFF.

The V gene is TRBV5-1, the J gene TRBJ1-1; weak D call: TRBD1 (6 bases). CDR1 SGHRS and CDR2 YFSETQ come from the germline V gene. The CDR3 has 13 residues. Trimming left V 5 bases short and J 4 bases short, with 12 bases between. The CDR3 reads CASSRQDSTEAFF. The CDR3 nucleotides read TGCGCCAGCAGTCGACAGGATTCCACTGAAGCTTTCTTT.

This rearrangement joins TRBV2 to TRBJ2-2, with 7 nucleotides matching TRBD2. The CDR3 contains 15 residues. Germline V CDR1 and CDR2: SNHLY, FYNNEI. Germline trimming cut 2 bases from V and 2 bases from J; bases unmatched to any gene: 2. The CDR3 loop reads CASSEWDYNTGELFF. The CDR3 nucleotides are TGTGCCAGCAGTGAATGGGACTACAACACCGGGGAGCTGTTTTTT. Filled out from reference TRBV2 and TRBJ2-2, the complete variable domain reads EPEVTQTPSHQVTQMGQEVILRCVPISNHLYFYWYRQILGQKVEFLVSFYNNEISEKSEIFDDQFSVERPDGSNFTLKIRSTKLEDSAMYFCASSEWDYNTGELFFGEGSRLTVL.

The CDR3 sequence: CASSLGGRANTEAFF. CDR3 coding DNA: TGTGCCAGCAGCTTAGGAGGCAGGGCGAACACTGAAGCTTTCTTT. The chain links TRBV13 to TRBJ1-1, with D maybe TRBD1 (5 bases). The CDR3 runs 15 residues. CDR1 is PRHDT, CDR2 FYEKMQ, per germline (reference sequence). The V gene lost 0 bases and the J gene lost 1 base, with 9 bases spanning the gap.

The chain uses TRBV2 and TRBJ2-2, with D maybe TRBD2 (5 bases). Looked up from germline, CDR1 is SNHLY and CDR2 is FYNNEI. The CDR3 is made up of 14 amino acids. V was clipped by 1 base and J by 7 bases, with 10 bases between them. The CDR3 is CASSEERWDGELFF. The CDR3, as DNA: TGTGCCAGCAGTGAAGAGCGGTGGGACGGGGAGCTGTTTTTT.

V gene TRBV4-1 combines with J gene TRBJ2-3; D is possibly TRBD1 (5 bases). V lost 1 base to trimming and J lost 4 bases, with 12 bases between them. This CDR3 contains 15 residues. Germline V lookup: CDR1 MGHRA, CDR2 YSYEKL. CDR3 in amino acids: CASSQVARVPDTQYF. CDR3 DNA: TGCGCCAGCAGCCAAGTAGCCAGGGTACCAGATACGCAGTATTTT.

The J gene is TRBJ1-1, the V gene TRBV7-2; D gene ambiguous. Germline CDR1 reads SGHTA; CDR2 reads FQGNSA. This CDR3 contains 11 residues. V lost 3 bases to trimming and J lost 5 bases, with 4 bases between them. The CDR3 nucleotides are TGTGCCAGCAGCTTGGCAACTGAAGCTTTCTTT. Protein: CASSLATEAFF.